This T cell receptor beta chain came from a study of cytomegalovirus exposure and HLA in healthy donors. General observations from the study: Productive status was seen about 90% or about 30% of the time for most TCR beta V segments in an earlier analysis.

The PCR contained 60 Vbeta and 13 Jbeta primers. Produced via immunoSEQ multiplex PCR; TCRdb's table is partial and in-frame only. The sample lists some 180,000 clones; approximately 79% were seen once. Turning to this clone: The antigen is unknown.

Germline V gene lookup returns CDR1 SGHAT and CDR2 FQNNGV. The V end was cut by 5 bases, the J end by 5 bases, with 9 bases between. The CDR3 totals 12 residues. This TCR was recovered from a woman aged 25 to 45 in good health and CMV-seropositive. The chain is built from TRBV11-2 and TRBJ2-5; D remains unclear. The specimen sequenced was PBMCs. The CDR3 DNA sequence: TGTGCCAGCAGCCGCGCGAGGGAGACCCAGTACTTC. Translating it yields CASSRARETQYF.